A selection of T cell receptor beta chains follows, all from one sample in a study of T cell repertoires in cytomegalovirus infection. Their cognate antigens are unknown. TCRdb reprocessed the reads via MiXCR and lists one record per CDR3 protein. The table records hundreds of thousands of distinct CDR3 sequences, around a third of them present only once. The input for sequencing was cultured PBMCs, taken from culture after CMV antigen stimulation. These receptor sequences come from a human donor in good health (CMV status not recorded). Some clones in this sample may be carry-over from other donors' samples. CDR3s include the opening cysteine and the closing phenylalanine or tryptophan. D genes are given only for firm matches. Size is stated for part of the rows, as once, few or many counts, or as a class when the clone is expanded.

>TRBJ2-1|TRBV19|.|many|14
CASSRGSSYNEQFF
TGTGCCAGTAGTCGGGGGAGCTCCTACAATGAGCAGTTCTTC
>TRBJ2-3|TRBV7-8|TRBD2|many|16
CASSHRRLAVTDTQYF
TGTGCCAGCAGCCACCGGCGGCTAGCGGTGACAGATACGCAGTATTTT
>TRBJ1-2|TRBV7-9|.|few|16
CASSRRDTTTNYGYTF
TGTGCCAGCAGCCGCCGGGACACCACTACTAACTATGGCTACACCTTC
>TRBJ2-1|TRBV4-3|TRBD2|.|19
CASSQEGIVAGALGYEQFF
TGCGCCAGCAGCCAAGAAGGGATAGTAGCGGGAGCCCTGGGTTATGAGCAGTTCTTC
>TRBJ2-2|TRBV19|TRBD1|.|15
CASNRDRVNTGELFF
TGTGCCAGTAACCGGGACAGGGTAAACACCGGGGAGCTGTTTTTT
>TRBJ1-5|TRBV28|.|.|13
CASRGSAHQPQHF
TGTGCCAGCAGAGGGAGTGCACATCAGCCCCAGCATTTT
>TRBJ1-6|TRBV20-1|TRBD1|.|16
CSAPRTGGSYNSPLHF
TGCAGTGCCCCCAGGACAGGGGGCTCCTATAATTCACCCCTCCACTTT
>TRBJ2-1|TRBV19|.|.|15
CASSWSGFSYNEQFF
TGTGCCAGTAGTTGGAGCGGATTCTCCTACAATGAGCAGTTCTTC
>TRBJ1-1|TRBV5-1|TRBD1|.|16
CASSLDRTGKDTEAFF
TGCGCCAGCAGCTTGGACAGGACAGGGAAGGACACTGAAGCTTTCTTT
>TRBJ1-3|TRBV7-6|.|many|11
CASSIGNTIYF
TGTGCCAGCAGCATTGGAAACACCATATATTTT
>TRBJ1-5|TRBV12-3/TRBV12-4|.|.|15
CASSARVGVEQPQHF
TGTGCCAGCAGTGCCCGAGTTGGCGTGGAACAGCCCCAGCATTTT
>TRBJ2-7|TRBV6-1|TRBD1|many|14
CATSPGTGGYEQYF
TGTGCCACCTCCCCGGGGACAGGGGGCTACGAGCAGTACTTC